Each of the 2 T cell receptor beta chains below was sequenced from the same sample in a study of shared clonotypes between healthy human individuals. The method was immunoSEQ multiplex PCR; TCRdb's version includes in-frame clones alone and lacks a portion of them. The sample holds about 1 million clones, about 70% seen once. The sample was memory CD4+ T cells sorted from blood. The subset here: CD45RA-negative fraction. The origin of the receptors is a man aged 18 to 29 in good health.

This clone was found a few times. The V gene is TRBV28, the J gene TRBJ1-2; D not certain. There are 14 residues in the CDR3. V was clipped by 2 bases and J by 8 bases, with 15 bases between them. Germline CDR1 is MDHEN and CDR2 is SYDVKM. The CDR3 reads CASSLGTINVGYTF. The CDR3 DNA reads TGTGCCAGCAGTTTAGGTACCATTAACGTGGGCTACACCTTC.

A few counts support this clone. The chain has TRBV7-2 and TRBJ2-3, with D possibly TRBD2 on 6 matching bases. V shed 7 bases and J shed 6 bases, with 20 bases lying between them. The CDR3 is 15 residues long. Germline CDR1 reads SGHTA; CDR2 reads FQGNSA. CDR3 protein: CASNSFGRLTDTQYF. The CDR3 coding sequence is TGTGCCAGCAACTCCTTCGGGAGATTGACCGATACGCAGTATTTT.